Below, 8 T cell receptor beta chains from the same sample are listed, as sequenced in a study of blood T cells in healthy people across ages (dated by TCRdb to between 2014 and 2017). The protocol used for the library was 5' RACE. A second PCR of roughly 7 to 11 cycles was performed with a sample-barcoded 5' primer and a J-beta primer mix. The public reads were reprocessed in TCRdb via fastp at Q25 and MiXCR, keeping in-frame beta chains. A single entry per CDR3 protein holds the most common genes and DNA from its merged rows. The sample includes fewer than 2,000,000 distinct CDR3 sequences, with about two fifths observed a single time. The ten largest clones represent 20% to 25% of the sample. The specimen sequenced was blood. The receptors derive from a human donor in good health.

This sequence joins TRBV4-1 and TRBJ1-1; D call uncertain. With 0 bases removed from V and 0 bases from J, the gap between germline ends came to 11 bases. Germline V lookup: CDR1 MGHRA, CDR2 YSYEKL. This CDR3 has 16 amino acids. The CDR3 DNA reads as TGCGCCAGCAGCCAAGAAACAGCTCAAATGAACACTGAAGCTTTCTTT. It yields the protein CASSQETAQMNTEAFF.

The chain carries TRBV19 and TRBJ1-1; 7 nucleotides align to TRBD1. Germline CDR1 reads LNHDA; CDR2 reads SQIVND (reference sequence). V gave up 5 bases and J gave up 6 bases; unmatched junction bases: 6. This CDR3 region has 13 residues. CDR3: CASSLPGQAEAFF. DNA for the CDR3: TGTGCCAGTAGTCTCCCAGGACAGGCTGAAGCTTTCTTT.

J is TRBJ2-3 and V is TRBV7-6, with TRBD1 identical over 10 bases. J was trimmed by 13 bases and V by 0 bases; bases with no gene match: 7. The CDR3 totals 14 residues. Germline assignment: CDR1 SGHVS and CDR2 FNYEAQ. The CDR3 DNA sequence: TGTGCCAGCAGCTTAGCAACCGGGACAGGGGAGGAGTATTTT. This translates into CASSLATGTGEEYF.

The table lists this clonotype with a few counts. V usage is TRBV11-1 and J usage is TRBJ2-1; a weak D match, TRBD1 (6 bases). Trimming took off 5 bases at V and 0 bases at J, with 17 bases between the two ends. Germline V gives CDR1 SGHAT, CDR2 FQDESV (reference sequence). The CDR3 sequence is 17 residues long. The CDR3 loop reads CASSPHRDNPSYNEQFF. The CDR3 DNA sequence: TGTGCCAGCAGCCCCCATCGGGACAACCCCTCCTACAATGAGCAGTTCTTC. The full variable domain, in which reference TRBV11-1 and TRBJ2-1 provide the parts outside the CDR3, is EAEVAQSPRYKITEKSQAVAFWCDPISGHATLYWYRQILGQGPELLVQFQDESVVDDSQLPKDRFSAERLKGVDSTLKIQPAELGDSAMYLCASSPHRDNPSYNEQFFGPGTRLTVL.

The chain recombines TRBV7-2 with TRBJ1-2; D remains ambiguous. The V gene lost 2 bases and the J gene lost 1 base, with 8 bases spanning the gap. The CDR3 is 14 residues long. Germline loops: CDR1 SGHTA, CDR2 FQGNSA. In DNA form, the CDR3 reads TGTGCCAGCAGCTTATCCAGTTATAACTATGGCTACACCTTC. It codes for CASSLSSYNYGYTF.

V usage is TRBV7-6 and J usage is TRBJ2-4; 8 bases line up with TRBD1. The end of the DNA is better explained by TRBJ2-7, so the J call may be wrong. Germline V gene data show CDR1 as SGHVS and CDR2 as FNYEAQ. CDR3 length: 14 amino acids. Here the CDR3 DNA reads TGTGCCAGTGCATTAGAAGCAGGGGGCCGCGAGCAGTACTTC. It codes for CASALEAGGREQYF.

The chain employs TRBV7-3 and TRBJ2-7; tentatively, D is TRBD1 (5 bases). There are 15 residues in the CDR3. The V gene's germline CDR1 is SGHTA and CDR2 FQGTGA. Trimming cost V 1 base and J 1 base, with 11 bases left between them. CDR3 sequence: CASSLIPGPSYEQYF. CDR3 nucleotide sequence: TGTGCCAGCAGCTTAATTCCAGGGCCGTCCTACGAGCAGTACTTC. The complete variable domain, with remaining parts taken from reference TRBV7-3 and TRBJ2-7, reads GAGVSQTPSNKVTEKGKYVELRCDPISGHTALYWYRQSLGQGPEFLIYFQGTGAADDSGLPNDRFFAVRPEGSVSTLKIQRTERGDSAVYLCASSLIPGPSYEQYFGPGTRLTVT.

The CDR3 reads CSARDYRGLENIQYF. The CDR3 coding sequence is TGCAGTGCTAGAGATTACCGGGGCTTGGAAAACATTCAGTACTTC. V and J are TRBV20-1 and TRBJ2-4; D is tentatively TRBD1 or TRBD2 (5 bases each). The CDR3 contains 15 residues. The ends were cut back, 0 bases at V and 5 bases at J, with 14 bases in the middle. Germline V gene sequence: CDR1 DFQATT, CDR2 SNEGSKA (reference sequence).